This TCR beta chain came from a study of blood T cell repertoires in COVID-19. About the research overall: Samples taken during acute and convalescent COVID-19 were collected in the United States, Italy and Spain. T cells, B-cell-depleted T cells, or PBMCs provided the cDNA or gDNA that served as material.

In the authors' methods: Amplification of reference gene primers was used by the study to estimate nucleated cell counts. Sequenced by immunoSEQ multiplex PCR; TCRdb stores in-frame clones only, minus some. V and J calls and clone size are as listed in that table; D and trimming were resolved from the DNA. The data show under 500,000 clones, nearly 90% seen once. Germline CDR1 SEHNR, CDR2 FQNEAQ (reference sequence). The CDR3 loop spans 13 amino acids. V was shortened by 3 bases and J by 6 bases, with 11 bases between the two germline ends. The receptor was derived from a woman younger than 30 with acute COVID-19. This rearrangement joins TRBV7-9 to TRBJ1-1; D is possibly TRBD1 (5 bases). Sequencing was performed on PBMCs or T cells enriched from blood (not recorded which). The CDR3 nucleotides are TGTGCCAGCAGCTTTACAGGAAGGGCTGAAGCTTTCTTT. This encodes CASSFTGRAEAFF.